This T cell receptor beta chain was identified during a study of shared clonotypes between healthy human individuals. The protocol was immunoSEQ multiplex PCR, while the TCRdb copy is restricted to in-frame clones and leaves out a portion. The table shows approximately 1.5 million clones, with approximately 98.5% occurring only once. The V gene's germline CDR1 is MGHRA and CDR2 YSYEKL. V was clipped by 4 bases and J by 2 bases; unmatched bases: 9. There are 16 residues in the CDR3. The receptor comes from a man aged 25-45 years in good health. The chain links TRBV4-1 to TRBJ2-3; TRBD1 matches 7 bases. The sequenced sample was naive CD4+ T cells sorted from blood. Subset meaning: CD45RA+ positively selected. For the CDR3, the DNA is TGCGCCAGCAGCCGATCGGACAGGAGCGCCACAGATACGCAGTATTTT. As protein: CASSRSDRSATDTQYF.